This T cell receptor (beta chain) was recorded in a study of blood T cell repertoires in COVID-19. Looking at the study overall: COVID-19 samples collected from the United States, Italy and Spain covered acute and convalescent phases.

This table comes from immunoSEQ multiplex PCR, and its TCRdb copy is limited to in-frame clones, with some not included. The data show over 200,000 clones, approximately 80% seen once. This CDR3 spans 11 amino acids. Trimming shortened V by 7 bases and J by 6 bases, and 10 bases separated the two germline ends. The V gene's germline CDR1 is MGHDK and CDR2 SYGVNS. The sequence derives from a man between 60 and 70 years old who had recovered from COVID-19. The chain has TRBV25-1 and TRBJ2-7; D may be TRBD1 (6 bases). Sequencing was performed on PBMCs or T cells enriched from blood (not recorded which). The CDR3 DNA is TGTGCCAGCAACGACAGGACCGAGCAGTACTTC. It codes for CASNDRTEQYF.